This T cell receptor (beta chain) comes out of a study of blood T cell repertoires in COVID-19. Study details: Material from acute and convalescent COVID-19 was sourced from the United States, Italy and Spain. Nucleic acid was either cDNA or gDNA, and it came from T cells, B-cell-depleted T cells, or PBMCs.

Seattle's cohort entered during active infection and was followed longitudinally. In the original workflow: Researchers report that nucleated cell counts were estimated from reference gene primer amplification. Sequencing was performed with immunoSEQ multiplex PCR; in TCRdb, only in-frame clones are kept and a portion is missing. D and trimming come from the DNA, and the V and J calls and clone size come from that table. The sample lists fewer than 60,000 clones, roughly four fifths occurring once. This CDR3 is built from 16 residues. With 4 bases removed from V and 2 bases from J, the gap between germline ends came to 15 bases. The V gene's germline CDR1 is MNHEY and CDR2 SVGAGI.

The rearrangement uses TRBV6-5 and TRBJ1-3; D gene unclear. The sequencing input was peripheral blood. The source is a woman older than 75 with COVID-19, enrolled during active disease. CDR3 protein: CASSSSGPFTGNTIYF. The CDR3 DNA sequence: TGTGCCAGCAGTTCGTCCGGTCCATTTACTGGAAACACCATATATTTT.